This T cell receptor beta chain was sequenced in a study of cytotoxic CD8 clonotypes in ibrutinib-treated CLL. Whole-study context: Productive templates per sample averaged 255,043; productive rearrangements, roughly 100,000.

Comment on this clone: Its antigen is undetermined.

Targeted sequencing depth ranged from 1 in 200,000 to 1 in 1 million T cells. Sequencing was performed with immunoSEQ multiplex PCR; in TCRdb, only in-frame clones are kept and a portion is missing. This sample carries 130,000 or so clones, around three quarters of them seen once, and the ten largest clones take about 29%. Study-wide results and caveats: Clonality was elevated at ibrutinib response and had returned toward baseline at progression. Treatment left the uncommon public clonotypes either contracted or stable in frequency.

The sequence derives from a human donor with chronic lymphocytic leukemia. The sequenced sample was PBMCs, obtained after 12 months of ibrutinib treatment.

CDR3 region: CASSLVLGLTDTQYF. The CDR3 DNA sequence: TGTGCCAGCAGCTTAGTCCTTGGGCTAACAGATACGCAGTATTTT. The chain employs TRBV11-2 and TRBJ2-3; D gene unclear. Germline values: CDR1 SGHAT, CDR2 FQNNGV. Trimming took off 1 base at V and 3 bases at J, with 11 bases between the two ends. CDR3 length: 15 amino acids.